This TCR beta chain was recovered during a study of blood T cell repertoires in COVID-19. Whole-study context: Italy, Spain and the United States were the sources of the convalescent and acute COVID-19 samples.

Per the authors' pipeline: Reference gene primers were amplified, and this amplification served to estimate nucleated cell counts. Data came from immunoSEQ multiplex PCR; TCRdb stores just in-frame clones and leaves some out. Clonal size and the V and J genes are those of that table, whereas D and trimming came from the DNA. The table includes around 330,000 clones, roughly nine tenths detected once. Categorization into cohorts depended on clinical history that participants reported. Each recovered donor of Cohort 3 presented with two negative PCRs, clearance, or symptom resolution. This TCR was recovered from a man aged 55-75 years who had recovered from COVID-19. The specimen was PBMCs or T cells enriched from blood (not recorded which).

This chain's CDR3 is CASSSFPRSVSGSNQPQHF. For the CDR3, the DNA is TGCGCCAGCAGCTCCTTCCCGAGGTCGGTTTCGGGAAGCAATCAGCCCCAGCATTTT. The chain combines TRBV4-1 with TRBJ1-5, with D hard to call. Trimming removed 5 bases at V and 1 base at J, with 24 bases between. This CDR3 has 19 residues. Germline values: CDR1 MGHRA, CDR2 YSYEKL.